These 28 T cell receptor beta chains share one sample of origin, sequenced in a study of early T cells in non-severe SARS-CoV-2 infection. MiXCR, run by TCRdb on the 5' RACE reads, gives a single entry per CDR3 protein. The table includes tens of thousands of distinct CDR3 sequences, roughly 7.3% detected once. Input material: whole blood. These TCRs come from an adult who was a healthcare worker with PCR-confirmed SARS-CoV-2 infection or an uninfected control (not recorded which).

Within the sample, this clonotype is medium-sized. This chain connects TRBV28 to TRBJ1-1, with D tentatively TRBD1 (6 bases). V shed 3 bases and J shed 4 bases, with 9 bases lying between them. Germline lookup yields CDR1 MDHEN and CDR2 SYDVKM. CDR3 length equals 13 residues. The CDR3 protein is CASSLRGGTEAFF. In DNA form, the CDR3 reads TGTGCCAGCAGTTTGAGAGGGGGCACTGAAGCTTTCTTT.

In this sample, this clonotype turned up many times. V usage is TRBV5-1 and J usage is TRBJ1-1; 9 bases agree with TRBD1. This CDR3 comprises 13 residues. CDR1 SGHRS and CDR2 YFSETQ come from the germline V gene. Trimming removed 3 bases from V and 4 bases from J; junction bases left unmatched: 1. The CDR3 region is CASSWTGATEAFF. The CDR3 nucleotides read TGCGCCAGCAGCTGGACAGGGGCCACTGAAGCTTTCTTT.

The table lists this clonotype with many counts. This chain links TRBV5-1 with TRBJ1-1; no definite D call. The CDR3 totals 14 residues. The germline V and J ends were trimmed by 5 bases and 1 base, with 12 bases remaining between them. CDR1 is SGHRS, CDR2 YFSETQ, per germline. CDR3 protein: CASRLRGENTEAFF. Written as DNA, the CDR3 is TGCGCCAGCAGGCTCCGCGGGGAGAACACTGAAGCTTTCTTT.

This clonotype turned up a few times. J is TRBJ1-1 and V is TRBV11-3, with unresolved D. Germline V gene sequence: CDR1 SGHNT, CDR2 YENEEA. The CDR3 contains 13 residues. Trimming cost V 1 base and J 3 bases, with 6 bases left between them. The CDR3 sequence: CASSLVRDTEAFF. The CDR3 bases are TGTGCCAGCAGCTTAGTAAGGGACACTGAAGCTTTCTTT.

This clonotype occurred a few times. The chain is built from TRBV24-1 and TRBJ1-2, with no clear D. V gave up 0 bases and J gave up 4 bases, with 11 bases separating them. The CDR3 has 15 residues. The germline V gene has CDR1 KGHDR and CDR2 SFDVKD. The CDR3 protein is CATSDLRNGGYGYTF. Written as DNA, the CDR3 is TGTGCCACCAGTGATTTGCGTAACGGCGGCTATGGCTACACCTTC.

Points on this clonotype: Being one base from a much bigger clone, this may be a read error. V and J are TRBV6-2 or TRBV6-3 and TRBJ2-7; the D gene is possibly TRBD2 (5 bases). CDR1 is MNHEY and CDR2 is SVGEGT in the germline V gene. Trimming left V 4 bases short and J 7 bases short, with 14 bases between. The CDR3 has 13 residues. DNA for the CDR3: TGTGCCAGCAGTTTCTCGAATCGCGGGGAGCAGTACTTC. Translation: CASSFSNRGEQYF.

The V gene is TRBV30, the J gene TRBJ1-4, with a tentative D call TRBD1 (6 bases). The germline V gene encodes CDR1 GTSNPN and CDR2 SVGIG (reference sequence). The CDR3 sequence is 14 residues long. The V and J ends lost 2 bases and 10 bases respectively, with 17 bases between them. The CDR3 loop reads CAWSHRDNRRKLFF. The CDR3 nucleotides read TGTGCCTGGAGTCACCGGGACAATCGGCGAAAACTGTTTTTT.

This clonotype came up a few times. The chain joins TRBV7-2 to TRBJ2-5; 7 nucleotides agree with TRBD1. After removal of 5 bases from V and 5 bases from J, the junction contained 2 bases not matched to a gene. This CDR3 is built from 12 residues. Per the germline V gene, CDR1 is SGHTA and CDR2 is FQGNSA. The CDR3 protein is CASSRDSETQYF. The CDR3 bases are TGTGCCAGCAGCAGGGACAGTGAGACCCAGTACTTC.

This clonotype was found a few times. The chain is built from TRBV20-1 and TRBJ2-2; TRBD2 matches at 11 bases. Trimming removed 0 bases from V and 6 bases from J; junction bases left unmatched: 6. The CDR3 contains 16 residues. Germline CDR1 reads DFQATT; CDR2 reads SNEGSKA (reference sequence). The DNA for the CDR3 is TGCAGTGCTAGAGACGAACTAGCGGGGGAGGCCGGGGAGCTGTTTTTT. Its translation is CSARDELAGEAGELFF.

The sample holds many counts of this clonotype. CDR3 bases: TGTGCCAGCAGTTTAATGTTGGCGGGGGGGTACACAGATACGCAGTATTTT. Residues: CASSLMLAGGYTDTQYF. The chain couples TRBV27 to TRBJ2-3; 9 bases are shared with TRBD2. The CDR3 totals 17 residues. The germline gives CDR1 MNHEY, CDR2 SMNVEV (reference sequence). The V gene end was trimmed by 2 bases and the J gene end by 2 bases; junction bases not matched to a gene: 8.

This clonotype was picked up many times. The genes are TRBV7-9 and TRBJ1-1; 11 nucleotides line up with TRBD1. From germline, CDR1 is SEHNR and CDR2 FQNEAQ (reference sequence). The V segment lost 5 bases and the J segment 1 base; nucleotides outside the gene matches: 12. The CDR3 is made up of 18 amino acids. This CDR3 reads CASSPPVGQGARNTEAFF. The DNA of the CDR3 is TGTGCCAGCAGCCCACCTGTTGGACAGGGGGCCCGGAACACTGAAGCTTTCTTT.

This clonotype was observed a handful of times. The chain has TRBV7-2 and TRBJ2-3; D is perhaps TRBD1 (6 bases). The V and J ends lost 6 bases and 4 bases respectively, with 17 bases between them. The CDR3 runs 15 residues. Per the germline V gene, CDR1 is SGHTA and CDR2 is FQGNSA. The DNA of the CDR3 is TGTGCCAGCAGTATAGTGGGGGCGAAGGCAGATACGCAGTATTTT. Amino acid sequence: CASSIVGAKADTQYF.

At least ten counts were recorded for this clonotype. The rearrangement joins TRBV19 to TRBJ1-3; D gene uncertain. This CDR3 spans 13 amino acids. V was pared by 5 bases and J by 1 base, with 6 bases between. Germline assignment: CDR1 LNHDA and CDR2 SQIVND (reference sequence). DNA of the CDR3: TGTGCCAGTAGTCGCCGATCTGGAAACACCATATATTTT. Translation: CASSRRSGNTIYF.

The chain's CDR3 is CASSYSTGGRRESQPQHF. CDR3 bases: TGTGCCAGCAGTTACTCGACCGGGGGGCGAAGGGAGAGCCAGCCCCAGCATTTT. This chain links TRBV6-2 or TRBV6-3 with TRBJ1-5; perhaps TRBD1 as D (6 bases). CDR1 is MNHEY, CDR2 SVGEGT, per germline. V shed 0 bases and J shed 7 bases, with 22 bases lying between them. The CDR3 extends over 18 amino acids.

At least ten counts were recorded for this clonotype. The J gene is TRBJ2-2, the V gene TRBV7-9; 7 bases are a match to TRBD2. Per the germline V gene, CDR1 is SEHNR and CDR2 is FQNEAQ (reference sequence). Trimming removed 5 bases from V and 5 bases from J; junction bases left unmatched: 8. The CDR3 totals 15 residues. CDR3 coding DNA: TGTGCCAGCAGCCCCCGCGGGGGAAGAACCGGGGAGCTGTTTTTT. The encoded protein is CASSPRGGRTGELFF.

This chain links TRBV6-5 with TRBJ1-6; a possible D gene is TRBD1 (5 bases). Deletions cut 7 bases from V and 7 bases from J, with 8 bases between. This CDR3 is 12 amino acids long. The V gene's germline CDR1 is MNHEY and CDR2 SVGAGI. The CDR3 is CASTWGNSPLHF. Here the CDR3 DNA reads TGTGCCAGCACCTGGGGGAATTCACCCCTCCACTTT.

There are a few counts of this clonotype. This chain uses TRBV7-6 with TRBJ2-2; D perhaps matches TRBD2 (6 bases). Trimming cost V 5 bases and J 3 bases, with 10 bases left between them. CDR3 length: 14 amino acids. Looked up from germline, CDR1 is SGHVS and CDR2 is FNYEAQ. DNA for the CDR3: TGTGCCAGCAGCCAAGGAGGGTACACCGGGGAGCTGTTTTTT. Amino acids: CASSQGGYTGELFF.

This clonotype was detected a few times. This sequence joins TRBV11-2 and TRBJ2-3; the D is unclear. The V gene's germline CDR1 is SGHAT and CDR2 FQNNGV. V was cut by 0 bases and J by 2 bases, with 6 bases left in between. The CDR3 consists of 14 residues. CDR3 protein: CASSLDPPTDTQYF. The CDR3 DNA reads TGTGCCAGCAGCTTAGATCCCCCCACAGATACGCAGTATTTT.

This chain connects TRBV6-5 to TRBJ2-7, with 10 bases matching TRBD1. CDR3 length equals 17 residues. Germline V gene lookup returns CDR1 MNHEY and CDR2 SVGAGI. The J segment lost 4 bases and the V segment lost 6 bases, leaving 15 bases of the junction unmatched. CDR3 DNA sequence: TGTGCCAGCAGGGGACAGGGGCGACGGAGTAGACCTTACGAGCAGTACTTC. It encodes CASRGQGRRSRPYEQYF.

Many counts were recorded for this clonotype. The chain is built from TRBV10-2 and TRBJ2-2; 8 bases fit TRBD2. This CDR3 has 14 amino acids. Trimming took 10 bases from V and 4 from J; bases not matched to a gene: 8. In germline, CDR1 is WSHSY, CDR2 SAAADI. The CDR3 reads CATGGSSGTGELFF. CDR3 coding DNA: TGCGCCACGGGGGGGTCTAGCGGCACCGGGGAGCTGTTTTTT.

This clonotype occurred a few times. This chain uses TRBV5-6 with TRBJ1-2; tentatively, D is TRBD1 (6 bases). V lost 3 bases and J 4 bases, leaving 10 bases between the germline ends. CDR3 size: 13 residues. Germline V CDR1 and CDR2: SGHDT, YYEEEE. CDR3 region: CASSSPGAYGYTF. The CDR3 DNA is TGTGCCAGCAGCTCTCCAGGGGCCTATGGCTACACCTTC.

In nucleotides, the CDR3 is TGTGCCTGGAGTGTAAGAACTTCGGCCGAGCAGTACTTC. Amino acid sequence: CAWSVRTSAEQYF. J is TRBJ2-7 and V is TRBV30; D is undetermined. The CDR3 has 13 residues. The germline V gene encodes CDR1 GTSNPN and CDR2 SVGIG (reference sequence). The germline V and J ends were trimmed by 0 bases and 6 bases, with 12 bases remaining between them.

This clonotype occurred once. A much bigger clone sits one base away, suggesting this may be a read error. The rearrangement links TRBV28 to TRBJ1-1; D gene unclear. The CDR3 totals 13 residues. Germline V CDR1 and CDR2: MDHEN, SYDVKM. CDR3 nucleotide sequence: TGTGTCAGCAGCGAATACCTCAACACTGAAGCTTTCTTT. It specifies CVSSEYLNTEAFF.

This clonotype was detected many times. The CDR3 here is CASSVDGGGRTEAFF. CDR3 nucleotide sequence: TGTGCCAGCAGCGTAGACGGGGGCGGGCGGACTGAAGCTTTCTTT. This chain uses TRBV9 with TRBJ1-1; D is perhaps TRBD1 (6 bases). Trimming shortened V by 0 bases and J by 5 bases, and 14 bases separated the two germline ends. The CDR3 length is 15 residues. Germline assignment: CDR1 SGDLS and CDR2 YYNGEE.

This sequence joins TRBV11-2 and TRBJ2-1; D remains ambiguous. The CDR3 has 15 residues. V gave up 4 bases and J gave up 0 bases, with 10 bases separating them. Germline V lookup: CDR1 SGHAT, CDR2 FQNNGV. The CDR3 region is CASSSVRSSYNEQFF. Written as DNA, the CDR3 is TGTGCCAGCAGCTCCGTCCGGAGCTCCTACAATGAGCAGTTCTTC.

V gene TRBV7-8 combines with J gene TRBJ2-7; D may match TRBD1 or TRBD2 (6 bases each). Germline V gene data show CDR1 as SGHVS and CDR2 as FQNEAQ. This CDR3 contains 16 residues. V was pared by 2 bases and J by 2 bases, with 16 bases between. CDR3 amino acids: CASSLIVGGPTYEQYF. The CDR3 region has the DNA TGTGCCAGCAGCTTAATAGTGGGGGGCCCGACCTACGAGCAGTACTTC. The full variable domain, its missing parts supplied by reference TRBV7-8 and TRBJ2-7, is GAGVSQSPRYKVAKRGQDVALRCDPISGHVSLFWYQQALGQGPEFLTYFQNEAQLDKSGLPSDRFFAERPEGSVSTLKIQRTQQEDSAVYLCASSLIVGGPTYEQYFGPGTRLTVT.

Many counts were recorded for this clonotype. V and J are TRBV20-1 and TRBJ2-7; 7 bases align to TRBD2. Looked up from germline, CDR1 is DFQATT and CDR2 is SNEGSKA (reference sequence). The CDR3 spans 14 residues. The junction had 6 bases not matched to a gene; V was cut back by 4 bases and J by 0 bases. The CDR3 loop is CSAIGGGISYEQYF. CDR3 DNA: TGCAGTGCTATAGGCGGGGGAATCTCCTACGAGCAGTACTTC.

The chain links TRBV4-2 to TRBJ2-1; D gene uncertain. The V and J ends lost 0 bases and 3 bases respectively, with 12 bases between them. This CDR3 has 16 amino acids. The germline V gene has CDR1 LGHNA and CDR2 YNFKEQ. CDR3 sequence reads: CASSQDTGYDYNEQFF. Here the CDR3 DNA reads TGTGCCAGCAGCCAAGATACGGGCTACGACTACAATGAGCAGTTCTTC.